The rows below give T cell receptor beta chains drawn from one sample of a study of CD8 T cells in ankylosing spondylitis. TCRdb re-derived calls from the 5' RACE reads in MiXCR, one entry per CDR3 protein. The sample has a few hundred thousand distinct CDR3 sequences, 20% to 30% seen once. Sequencing was carried out using blood, either unsorted or a sorted T cell fraction (not recorded which). Receptors originate from a male donor with ankylosing spondylitis or in good health (not recorded which). CDR3s include the opening cysteine and the closing phenylalanine or tryptophan. Fields, in order: D gene, clone size, CDR3 length, J gene, V gene, CDR3 protein, CDR3 DNA. D genes are given only for firm matches. A clone size is listed for some rows: how often the clone was seen (once, few, many), or a class if it is expanded.

d_call: TRBD1
clone_size: -
cdr3_length: 13
j_call: TRBJ1-2
v_call: TRBV3-1
cdr3_aa: CASSPGQGNGYTF
cdr3_nt: TGTGCCAGCAGCCCCGGACAGGGGAATGGCTACACCTTC

d_call: -
clone_size: -
cdr3_length: 16
j_call: TRBJ2-5
v_call: TRBV5-1
cdr3_aa: CASSFRQGGPGETQYF
cdr3_nt: TGCGCCAGCAGCTTTAGACAGGGAGGCCCGGGAGAGACCCAGTACTTC

d_call: TRBD2
clone_size: -
cdr3_length: 16
j_call: TRBJ2-3
v_call: TRBV20-1
cdr3_aa: CSASALAGASTDTQYF
cdr3_nt: TGCAGTGCTAGTGCACTAGCGGGGGCCAGCACAGATACGCAGTATTTT

d_call: TRBD1
clone_size: many
cdr3_length: 18
j_call: TRBJ1-3
v_call: TRBV5-1
cdr3_aa: CASSLEPGQRISGNTIYF
cdr3_nt: TGCGCCAGCAGCTTGGAACCGGGACAGAGGATCTCTGGAAACACCATATATTTT

d_call: TRBD1
clone_size: few
cdr3_length: 10
j_call: TRBJ1-1
v_call: TRBV20-1
cdr3_aa: CRGGTAEAFF
cdr3_nt: TGCAGAGGTGGGACAGCTGAAGCTTTCTTT

d_call: TRBD1
clone_size: -
cdr3_length: 14
j_call: TRBJ1-1
v_call: TRBV20-1
cdr3_aa: CSAPTGARTTEAFF
cdr3_nt: TGCAGTGCTCCGACAGGGGCGAGAACTACTGAAGCTTTCTTT

d_call: -
clone_size: many
cdr3_length: 11
j_call: TRBJ2-3
v_call: TRBV20-1
cdr3_aa: CGGTSTDTQYF
cdr3_nt: TGCGGGGGGACTAGCACAGATACGCAGTATTTT

d_call: TRBD1
clone_size: few
cdr3_length: 14
j_call: TRBJ2-7
v_call: TRBV12-3/TRBV12-4
cdr3_aa: CASSLGQGMSEQYF
cdr3_nt: TGTGCCAGCAGTTTGGGACAGGGGATGTCCGAGCAGTACTTC

d_call: -
clone_size: -
cdr3_length: 10
j_call: TRBJ2-1
v_call: TRBV25-1
cdr3_aa: CASSRSEQFF
cdr3_nt: TGTGCCAGCAGTAGGAGTGAGCAGTTCTTC

d_call: TRBD1
clone_size: many
cdr3_length: 14
j_call: TRBJ2-1
v_call: TRBV10-3
cdr3_aa: CAIGGDRGTNEQFF
cdr3_nt: TGTGCCATCGGGGGGGACAGGGGTACGAATGAGCAGTTCTTC

d_call: -
clone_size: many
cdr3_length: 13
j_call: TRBJ2-1
v_call: TRBV20-1
cdr3_aa: CSGTDPASGEQFF
cdr3_nt: TGCAGTGGTACCGACCCGGCCTCGGGGGAGCAGTTCTTC

d_call: -
clone_size: few
cdr3_length: 12
j_call: TRBJ2-7
v_call: TRBV9
cdr3_aa: CASSVEGNEQYF
cdr3_nt: TGTGCCAGCAGCGTAGAGGGGAACGAGCAGTACTTC

d_call: -
clone_size: -
cdr3_length: 13
j_call: TRBJ1-2
v_call: TRBV29-1
cdr3_aa: CKVGEGTNYGYTF
cdr3_nt: TGCAAAGTGGGGGAGGGAACGAACTATGGCTACACCTTC

d_call: -
clone_size: few
cdr3_length: 14
j_call: TRBJ2-5
v_call: TRBV28
cdr3_aa: CASRPQAVQETQYF
cdr3_nt: TGTGCCAGCAGGCCCCAGGCCGTCCAAGAGACCCAGTACTTC

d_call: -
clone_size: -
cdr3_length: 13
j_call: TRBJ1-6
v_call: TRBV12-3/TRBV12-4
cdr3_aa: CASSYIGNSPLHF
cdr3_nt: TGTGCCAGCAGTTATATCGGTAATTCACCCCTCCACTTT

d_call: TRBD2
clone_size: -
cdr3_length: 17
j_call: TRBJ2-7
v_call: TRBV10-3
cdr3_aa: CAISEGTRSAFYSEQYF
cdr3_nt: TGTGCCATCAGTGAGGGGACTAGATCCGCTTTCTACTCCGAGCAGTACTTC

d_call: TRBD2
clone_size: -
cdr3_length: 15
j_call: TRBJ2-7
v_call: TRBV6-1
cdr3_aa: CASSETSGGYYEQYF
cdr3_nt: TGTGCCAGCAGCGAGACTAGCGGGGGATACTACGAGCAGTACTTC

d_call: TRBD2
clone_size: few
cdr3_length: 16
j_call: TRBJ2-3
v_call: TRBV20-1
cdr3_aa: CSAPPMLAGGIDTQYF
cdr3_nt: TGCAGTGCCCCCCCGATGCTAGCGGGGGGGATAGATACGCAGTATTTT

d_call: TRBD2
clone_size: few
cdr3_length: 15
j_call: TRBJ2-7
v_call: TRBV7-6
cdr3_aa: CASSPWGGDSYEQYF
cdr3_nt: TGTGCCAGCAGCCCCTGGGGGGGGGACTCCTACGAGCAGTACTTC

d_call: -
clone_size: many
cdr3_length: 14
j_call: TRBJ2-4
v_call: TRBV24-1
cdr3_aa: CATSDLLNPNIQYF
cdr3_nt: TGTGCCACCAGTGATCTCCTCAACCCAAACATTCAGTACTTC

d_call: TRBD1
clone_size: many
cdr3_length: 15
j_call: TRBJ2-3
v_call: TRBV5-1
cdr3_aa: CASSPQGAYTDTQYF
cdr3_nt: TGCGCCAGCAGCCCACAGGGGGCGTACACAGATACGCAGTATTTT

d_call: -
clone_size: few
cdr3_length: 14
j_call: TRBJ1-6
v_call: TRBV12-3/TRBV12-4
cdr3_aa: CASSLQGSVSPLHF
cdr3_nt: TGTGCCAGCAGTCTACAGGGATCTGTCTCACCCCTCCACTTT

d_call: TRBD2
clone_size: -
cdr3_length: 18
j_call: TRBJ2-4
v_call: TRBV6-5
cdr3_aa: CASSYSLAGGQEENIQYF
cdr3_nt: TGTGCCAGCAGTTACTCGCTAGCGGGGGGCCAGGAGGAAAACATTCAGTACTTC

d_call: TRBD1
clone_size: few
cdr3_length: 17
j_call: TRBJ2-2
v_call: TRBV24-1
cdr3_aa: CATSDSGTGVNTGELFF
cdr3_nt: TGTGCCACCAGTGATTCCGGGACAGGGGTTAACACCGGGGAGCTGTTTTTT